One sample yielded the 15 T cell receptor beta chains listed below, sequenced in a study of beta chain features in type 1 diabetes. Study outcomes and limitations: Moderate but significant shortening of TCRB CDR3s was recorded in all four CD4+ subsets from Type 1 diabetes patients.

The antigens of these receptors remain unknown. Sequencing targeted expressed TCRB transcripts, as all isolated RNA had been reverse transcribed. This table comes from immunoSEQ multiplex PCR, and its TCRdb copy is limited to in-frame clones, with some not included. Of roughly 290,000 clones listed, approximately 16% are singletons. Material: naive CD4+ T cells from blood. The receptors were sampled from a man aged 18 to 30 with type 1 diabetes.

The J gene is TRBJ1-1, the V gene TRBV28; D is possibly TRBD1 (5 bases). The CDR3 has 12 residues. V was clipped by 4 bases and J by 4 bases, with 7 bases between them. Germline values: CDR1 MDHEN, CDR2 SYDVKM. This CDR3 reads CASSSGITEAFF. The DNA of the CDR3 is TGTGCCAGCAGTTCAGGGATCACTGAAGCTTTCTTT.

This clone was counted between two and nine times. The J gene is TRBJ1-2, the V gene TRBV28; TRBD1 agrees at 8 bases. Per the germline V gene, CDR1 is MDHEN and CDR2 is SYDVKM. Losses at the gene ends were 7 bases for V and 5 bases for J; bases not matched to a gene: 9. This CDR3 contains 14 residues. This CDR3 reads CASNLDRVGYGYTF. The CDR3 DNA reads as TGTGCCAGCAACCTGGACAGGGTTGGGTATGGCTACACCTTC.

V usage is TRBV4-1 and J usage is TRBJ1-1, with TRBD1 identical over 7 bases. The CDR3 totals 17 residues. Germline V gene lookup returns CDR1 MGHRA and CDR2 YSYEKL. The V segment lost 3 bases and the J segment 1 base; nucleotides outside the gene matches: 11. This CDR3 reads CASSHPNRGRGNTEAFF. CDR3 nucleotide sequence: TGCGCCAGCAGCCACCCGAACAGGGGTAGGGGGAACACTGAAGCTTTCTTT.

Of note for this clone: Different DNA sequences within this sample yield the same CDR3. The chain joins TRBV5-1 to TRBJ2-7; D may be TRBD1 (6 bases). CDR1 SGHRS and CDR2 YFSETQ come from the germline V gene. The CDR3 is 13 amino acids. The V gene lost 0 bases and the J gene lost 4 bases, with 8 bases spanning the gap. CDR3 DNA: TGCGCCAGCAGCTTGGTCAGGGGTTACGAGCAGTACTTC. Translation gives CASSLVRGYEQYF.

This clone was recorded a few times. Here the CDR3 DNA reads TGTGCCAGCAGCACGCTGACTCATAGCTCCTACAATGAGCAGTTCTTC. Translation: CASSTLTHSSYNEQFF. V gene TRBV5-4 combines with J gene TRBJ2-1, with no clear D. The germline CDR1 and CDR2 sequences are SGHNT and YYREEE (reference sequence). CDR3 size: 16 residues. The V gene lost 4 bases and the J gene lost 0 bases, with 14 bases spanning the gap.

Of note for this clone: The identical CDR3 is also encoded by other nucleotide sequences in the sample. The CDR3 coding sequence is TGCAGTGCTTCCCATTCCTACGAGCAGTACTTC. Its protein product is CSASHSYEQYF. This sequence joins TRBV20-1 and TRBJ2-7; D is uncertain. V lost 5 bases, J lost 1 base, and 6 bases lay in between. Germline V gene sequence: CDR1 DFQATT, CDR2 SNEGSKA (reference sequence). This CDR3 has 11 amino acids.

This clone showed up just a few times. The rearrangement links TRBV30 to TRBJ1-6, with TRBD1 identical over 9 bases. The germline CDR1 and CDR2 sequences are GTSNPN and SVGIG (reference sequence). Trimming removed 3 bases from V and 9 bases from J; junction bases left unmatched: 9. This CDR3 is built from 15 residues. CDR3 DNA sequence: TGTGCCTGGAGCCTACCGGGACAGGGAGGTTCACCCCTCCACTTT. As protein: CAWSLPGQGGSPLHF. Together with reference TRBV30 and TRBJ1-6, the CDR3 gives the full variable domain: SQTIHQWPATLVQPVGSPLSLECTVEGTSNPNLYWYRQAAGRGLQLLFYSVGIGQISSEVPQNLSASRPQDRQFILSSKKLLLSDSGFYLCAWSLPGQGGSPLHFGNGTRLTVT.

V and J are TRBV29-1 and TRBJ2-3, with a tentative D call TRBD2 (7 bases). Trimming removed 6 bases at V and 2 bases at J, with 15 bases between. This CDR3 spans 14 amino acids. The germline V gene encodes CDR1 SQVTM and CDR2 ANQGSEA. The CDR3 DNA reads as TGCAGCGTGGGGGGGGCGGGAGCCACAGATACGCAGTATTTT. Translation: CSVGGAGATDTQYF.

V is TRBV19 and J is TRBJ2-2; possible D gene TRBD1, 5 bases. CDR3 length: 15 residues. Germline CDR1 LNHDA, CDR2 SQIVND (reference sequence). The germline V and J ends were trimmed by 4 bases and 6 bases, with 15 bases remaining between them. Written as DNA, the CDR3 is TGTGCCAGTAGTACACGCTTTATGGGGCCCGGGGAGCTGTTTTTT. It yields the protein CASSTRFMGPGELFF.

The chain is built from TRBV5-6 and TRBJ1-2, with 7 bases fitting TRBD1. CDR1 is SGHDT and CDR2 is YYEEEE in the germline V gene. The CDR3 runs to 13 residues. Germline trimming cut 2 bases from V and 7 bases from J; bases unmatched to any gene: 5. The CDR3 nucleotides are TGTGCCAGCAGCTTTTTCAGGGGGACTGGCTACACCTTC. Translating gives CASSFFRGTGYTF.

This clone was counted a few times. The chain uses TRBV2 and TRBJ2-3; 8 positions agree with TRBD1. V lost 4 bases to trimming and J lost 5 bases; unmatched junction nucleotides: 8. The CDR3 has 15 amino acids. Germline V gives CDR1 SNHLY, CDR2 FYNNEI. CDR3 sequence (DNA): TGTGCCAGCAGTGGCGAGACAGGGGTAGGAGATACGCAGTATTTT. Protein product: CASSGETGVGDTQYF.

The gene calls are TRBV5-6 and TRBJ2-2; no definite D call. The germline V gene encodes CDR1 SGHDT and CDR2 YYEEEE. The ends were cut back, 2 bases at V and 6 bases at J, with 2 bases in the middle. The CDR3 is 11 residues long. The CDR3 bases are TGTGCCAGCAGCTTCGCCGGGGAGCTGTTTTTT. It codes for CASSFAGELFF.

This clone came up a few times. The chain has TRBV18 and TRBJ2-2, with D tentatively TRBD1 (5 bases). Trimming left V 3 bases short and J 0 bases short, with 8 bases between. This CDR3 spans 15 amino acids. Germline assignment: CDR1 KGHSH and CDR2 LQKENI. This CDR3 is CASSPEGANTGELFF. CDR3 sequence (DNA): TGTGCCAGCTCACCGGAAGGGGCGAACACCGGGGAGCTGTTTTTT.

The chain carries TRBV21-1 and TRBJ1-1; the table's TRBD1 call for D was not verified on the DNA. TRBV21-1 is flagged as a pseudogene. The CDR3 spans 12 residues. The DNA of the CDR3 is TGTGCCAGCACCTCCCCCGGGACAGGAGCTTTCTTT. Protein: CASTSPGTGAFF.

This clone has only a few counts. The rearrangement links TRBV29-1 to TRBJ2-7; D might be TRBD2 (6 bases). Germline assignment: CDR1 SQVTM and CDR2 ANQGSEA. V lost 8 bases and J lost 5, with 22 bases in between. There are 14 residues in the CDR3. CDR3 region: CSSIGGLSQHEQYF. The CDR3 bases are TGCAGCTCCATTGGGGGACTCTCGCAACACGAGCAGTACTTC.